A selection of T cell receptor beta chains follows, all from one sample in a study of tumor and adjacent non-tumor tissue in lung cancer. TCRdb re-called the multiplex PCR reads with MiXCR, one entry per CDR3 protein. The sample has roughly 43,000 distinct CDR3 sequences; around three fifths are singletons. The sequencing sample was made of distant non-tumor lung tissue. These receptors all come from a man between 50 and 59 years old with non-small cell lung cancer. Both conserved end residues are part of each CDR3. D genes are given only for firm matches. Size is stated for part of the rows, as once, few or many counts, or as a class when the clone is expanded.

J | D | size | V | DNA | CDR3
TRBJ2-1 | TRBD2 | NA | TRBV6-1 | TGTCCCGACCGAGGGCTAGCGGGGGGAGTTGAGCAGTTCTTC | CPDRGLAGGVEQFF
TRBJ1-5 | NA | NA | TRBV4-2 | TGTGCCAGCATCCCCACGGGGCAGGTTGAACAGCCCCAGCATTTT | CASIPTGQVEQPQHF
TRBJ2-7 | NA | few | TRBV11-2 | TGTGTCAGCAGCCCAGACCCCGGGTCCTTCTCCTACGAGCAATACTTC | CVSSPDPGSFSYEQYF
TRBJ2-5 | NA | many | TRBV29-1 | TGCAGCGTTGAGCGCGGGACCCTAGTCGGGACCCAGTACTTC | CSVERGTLVGTQYF
TRBJ1-2 | NA | NA | TRBV7-9 | TGTGCCAGCGGCTCCTCGAACTATGGCTACACCTTC | CASGSSNYGYTF
TRBJ2-5 | TRBD1 | many | TRBV4-1 | TGCGCCAGCAGCTCCCCCGAGACAGGGGTAAAGACCCAGTACTTC | CASSSPETGVKTQYF
TRBJ2-1 | TRBD1 | many | TRBV5-1 | TGCGCCAGCAGCCCCACGGCCAGGGGGCTAAATGAGCAGTTCTTC | CASSPTARGLNEQFF
TRBJ1-4 | TRBD1 | NA | TRBV19 | TGTGCCAGTAGTACGACAGGGCGCGCAACTAATGAAAAACTGTTTTTT | CASSTTGRATNEKLFF
TRBJ2-7 | TRBD1 | NA | TRBV7-9 | TGTGCCAGCAGTTTTGGACAGGGGCCAGAGTACGAGCAGTACTTC | CASSFGQGPEYEQYF
TRBJ1-1 | NA | NA | TRBV2 | TGTGCCAGCAGTGCCCAGAGGGCATACACCGAAGCTTTCTTT | CASSAQRAYTEAFF
TRBJ2-1 | NA | NA | TRBV6-1 | TGTGCCAGCAGCTCGAAAGGGGACAATGAGCAGTTCTTC | CASSSKGDNEQFF
TRBJ2-1 | TRBD1 | NA | TRBV11-2 | TGTACCAGCAGGCCCCCCTCGGGGGGACAGGGTAATGAGCAGTTCTTC | CTSRPPSGGQGNEQFF
TRBJ1-1 | NA | NA | TRBV12-3/TRBV12-4 | TGTGTCAGCAGTTCCGTAGAGGGTTCGAGGGCTTTCTTT | CVSSSVEGSRAFF
TRBJ2-3 | TRBD2 | NA | TRBV10-2 | TGCGCCAGTGGAGCGGGGAGTGGGTTCGGCGATACACAGTATTTT | CASGAGSGFGDTQYF
TRBJ2-7 | NA | few | TRBV5-1 | TGCGCCAGCAGTCAAACAGGGAATCGGGAAGAGCAGTACTTC | CASSQTGNREEQYF
TRBJ2-2 | NA | NA | TRBV6-5 | TGTGCCAGCAGTTATGCTAGCTGGCCCGGGGAGCTGTTTTTT | CASSYASWPGELFF
TRBJ2-7 | NA | NA | TRBV28 | TGTACCAGCAGTTTAAGGTACAAGCAGTACTTC | CTSSLRYKQYF
TRBJ2-3 | TRBD1 | many | TRBV4-1 | TGCGCCAGCAGCCAAGAGACAGGGGACGGGGCAGATACGCAGTATTTT | CASSQETGDGADTQYF
TRBJ2-1 | NA | NA | TRBV10-3 | TGTGCCATCAGTGAGTCGGGGTGGGGAAGCCCCTCCAGGTACAATGAGCAGTCCTTC | CAISESGWGSPSRYNEQSF
TRBJ1-5 | NA | few | TRBV5-1 | TGCGCCAGCAGCTTGGGACAAAATCAGCCCCAGCATTTT | CASSLGQNQPQHF
TRBJ2-1 | NA | NA | TRBV11-3 | TGTACCAGTAGCTTAAGCCACGGGTATAATGAGCAGTTCTTC | CTSSLSHGYNEQFF
TRBJ2-1 | TRBD2 | many | TRBV7-8 | TGTGCCAGCAGCCTGAGCCTAGCGGGACCTCTCCTGTTC | CASSLSLAGPLLF
TRBJ1-6 | TRBD1 | NA | TRBV12-3/TRBV12-4 | TGTACCAGCAGTTTGGGGGACAGGGCTAATCCACCCCTCCACTTT | CTSSLGDRANPPLHF
TRBJ1-4 | NA | many | TRBV29-1 | TGCAGCGTTGAAGATCGCAGCGAGGCGGGTGAAAAACTGTTTTTT | CSVEDRSEAGEKLFF
TRBJ1-2 | NA | medium-sized | TRBV11-2 | TGTGCCAGCAGGAATGACAGGCATGGCTACACCTTC | CASRNDRHGYTF
TRBJ2-7 | TRBD1 | NA | TRBV12-3/TRBV12-4 | TGTGTCAGCAAAGGAACGGGACAGGGGTCGACGTCGTACTTC | CVSKGTGQGSTSYF
TRBJ2-1 | NA | NA | TRBV10-3 | TGTCCCATCAGTGAGTCAAAGATCACCCTCTTCTTCGATGGGCAGTTCTTC | CPISESKITLFFDGQFF
TRBJ2-5 | NA | NA | TRBV4-1 | TGCGCCAGCAGCCAAGATAGTTTGGGTGGTGGGGGGGCGCGAGAGACCCAGTACTTC | CASSQDSLGGGGARETQYF
TRBJ1-3 | NA | NA | TRBV5-1 | TGCGCCAGCAGCTTGGATTCGGTTTCGAACACCATATATTTT | CASSLDSVSNTIYF
TRBJ2-3 | NA | NA | TRBV11-2 | TGTACCAGGAGCACCCTAGGGAATGTGGGCGATACGCAGTATTTT | CTRSTLGNVGDTQYF
TRBJ2-1 | NA | NA | TRBV4-2 | TGTGCCAACAGCCAAGTGGTAAGCCCCCATCAGTTCTTC | CANSQVVSPHQFF
TRBJ1-2 | NA | NA | TRBV11-2 | TGTGCCAGCAAACAAGACAGGCCTAACTATGGCTACACCTTC | CASKQDRPNYGYTF
TRBJ2-7 | TRBD2 | NA | TRBV11-2 | TGCGCCAGCTTAAGGAGCGGGGGGGCCCTTGAGCAGTACTTC | CASLRSGGALEQYF
TRBJ2-3 | TRBD2 | NA | TRBV30 | TGTGCCACCGGACTAGCGGGGGGGAGCACTGGCATAGATACGCAGTATTTT | CATGLAGGSTGIDTQYF
TRBJ1-1 | NA | NA | TRBV20-1 | TGCAGTGTTTGGAAGGGAAGGAACACTGAAGCTTTCTTT | CSVWKGRNTEAFF
TRBJ1-1 | NA | NA | TRBV11-1 | TGCGCCAACAGCCCCGAGACTGGGGATGAAGCTTTCTTT | CANSPETGDEAFF
TRBJ2-7 | NA | NA | TRBV11-2 | TGTGCCAGTAGCTCAAGGACAGCTAGAACCTACGAGCAGTACTTC | CASSSRTARTYEQYF
TRBJ1-6 | TRBD1 | NA | TRBV20-1 | TGCAGTGGCTCGACAGGGAATAACTCACCCCTCCACTTT | CSGSTGNNSPLHF
TRBJ2-1 | TRBD2 | many | TRBV10-2 | TGCGCCAGCATGACTAGCGGGACCTACAATGAGCAGTTCTTC | CASMTSGTYNEQFF
TRBJ2-2 | TRBD1 | few | TRBV2 | TGTGCCAGCAGTCAGACAGGGCAAAACACCGGGGAGCTGTTTTTT | CASSQTGQNTGELFF
TRBJ2-1 | NA | once | TRBV6-5 | TGTGTCAACAGTAAAACTAGCTGGTCCTCCTGCAATGAGCAGTTCTTC | CVNSKTSWSSCNEQFF
TRBJ1-1 | NA | once | TRBV4-1 | TGCGCCAGCAGCCAGAGGGACGGGGCGATGGAGACTGAAGCTTTCTTT | CASSQRDGAMETEAFF
TRBJ1-1 | NA | NA | TRBV5-1 | TGCACCAGCAGCAAAAGGACAGCCATGAACACTGAAGCTTTCTTT | CTSSKRTAMNTEAFF
TRBJ1-4 | TRBD1 | many | TRBV6-1 | TGTGCCAGCAGTGACGGGACAGGGGGATATGAAAAACTGTTTTTT | CASSDGTGGYEKLFF
TRBJ2-3 | NA | once | TRBV10-1 | TGCGCCAGCGGTGAAAGGGCGGCGAGCACAGTTACGCAGTATTTT | CASGERAASTVTQYF
TRBJ2-5 | NA | NA | TRBV20-1 | TGCAGTGCTAGAGCCCCCCTGACTGGCGAAGAGACCCAGTACTTC | CSARAPLTGEETQYF
TRBJ2-3 | TRBD1 | NA | TRBV29-1 | TGTAGCGCGACCCCCGGGACAGGGAGCACAGATACGCTGTATTTT | CSATPGTGSTDTLYF
TRBJ2-7 | NA | NA | TRBV28 | TGTGCCAGCAGTCCACTGGCCACCTACGAGCAGTACTTC | CASSPLATYEQYF
TRBJ2-1 | NA | NA | TRBV11-3 | TGTGCCAGCAACCCTAGTGGTGTGGAGGAGCAGTTCTTC | CASNPSGVEEQFF
TRBJ2-1 | NA | few | TRBV5-1 | TGCGCCAGCAGCTTGGAGGGGGTCTCCTACAATGAGCAGTTCTTC | CASSLEGVSYNEQFF
TRBJ1-1 | NA | NA | TRBV27 | TGTGCCAGCAGTTTATCGGTGGGGGCCTACACTGAAGCTTTCTTT | CASSLSVGAYTEAFF
TRBJ2-7 | NA | NA | TRBV11-2 | TGTACCAGCAGCTTTGGCCAGACAGGCTCCTACGAGCAGTACTTC | CTSSFGQTGSYEQYF
TRBJ2-1 | TRBD2 | NA | TRBV29-1 | TGCAGCGTTCTCCCTCGGGAAATGGCGGGAGTAGGCGAGCAATTCTTT | CSVLPREMAGVGEQFF
TRBJ2-1 | NA | NA | TRBV5-4 | TGTACCAGCAGCTCCGGGGCTACTGGGAATGAGCACTTCTTC | CTSSSGATGNEHFF
TRBJ2-1 | NA | NA | TRBV29-1 | TGCAGCGTTGAAGATACAGGCTGCGGGGATGAGCAGTTGTTC | CSVEDTGCGDEQLF
TRBJ2-1 | TRBD2 | many | TRBV4-1 | TGCGCCAGCAGCCAAGTCCCACTGGCTTTCAGCGGGGGGTCCTACAATGAGCAGTTCTTC | CASSQVPLAFSGGSYNEQFF
TRBJ1-1 | NA | NA | TRBV7-3 | TGTGCCAGCAGCTTATTGGCGAACACTGGAGCTTTCTTT | CASSLLANTGAFF
TRBJ2-3 | NA | NA | TRBV6-5 | TGTACCAGCAGTTTGACAGACACAGACATGCAGTATTTT | CTSSLTDTDMQYF
TRBJ2-5 | NA | NA | TRBV12-3/TRBV12-4 | TGTGCCAGCGGTTTAGCACAGGGATTTGAGATCCAGTGCTTC | CASGLAQGFEIQCF